This TCR beta chain was recorded in a study of T cell clonotyping in hematopoietic cell transplantation. TCRdb's copy holds only in-frame clones and misses some; the assay was immunoSEQ multiplex PCR. Among 20,000 or so clones, around 80% were seen once, and the ten largest hold 14% to 15%. The CDR3 spans 16 residues. With 2 bases removed from V and 1 base from J, the gap between germline ends came to 14 bases. Per the germline V gene, CDR1 is MGHRA and CDR2 is YSYEKL. The V gene is TRBV4-1, the J gene TRBJ1-1, with a weak D call TRBD1 (6 bases). This clonotype originated in a man aged 60 to 75 in good health. Some clones in this sample may be carry-over from other donors' samples. Sequenced: peripheral blood mononuclear cells. The DNA of the CDR3 is TGCGCCAGCAGCCAATTTCACCAACAGGGGAACACTGAAGCTTTCTTT. It is translated as CASSQFHQQGNTEAFF.